A single sample gave rise to the 20 T cell receptor beta chains below, sequenced in a study of cytomegalovirus exposure and HLA in healthy donors. Primers: 60 Vbeta forward and 13 Jbeta reverse. This table comes from immunoSEQ multiplex PCR, and its TCRdb copy is limited to in-frame clones, with some not included. Of around 110,000 clones listed, 65% to 90% are singletons. Sequenced material: PBMCs. The receptors come from a middle-aged man in good health and CMV-seronegative.

The V and J genes are TRBV4-1 and TRBJ1-5; D is unresolved. Per germline, CDR1 MGHRA and CDR2 YSYEKL. This CDR3 is 14 amino acids long. Trimming cost V 1 base and J 4 bases, with 8 bases left between them. CDR3 DNA sequence: TGCGCCAGCAGCCAAGCCAGGCTAAATCAGCCCCAGCATTTT. It is translated as CASSQARLNQPQHF.

A single count supports this clone. The chain is built from TRBV7-9 and TRBJ1-3; D not resolved. CDR1 SEHNR and CDR2 FQNEAQ come from the germline V gene (reference sequence). V lost 6 bases, J lost 0 bases, and 6 bases lay in between. This CDR3 is 13 amino acids long. Here the CDR3 DNA reads TGTGCCAGCAGGCGGGACTCTGGAAACACCATATATTTT. This translates into CASRRDSGNTIYF.

The chain recombines TRBV5-1 with TRBJ1-2, with D tentatively TRBD1 (5 bases). Germline assignment: CDR1 SGHRS and CDR2 YFSETQ. This CDR3 is 14 amino acids long. The ends were cut back, 4 bases at V and 6 bases at J, with 16 bases in the middle. CDR3 region: CASSTLDGGDGYTF. The CDR3 DNA reads TGCGCCAGCAGCACCCTCGACGGGGGAGATGGCTACACCTTC.

The chain joins TRBV11-1 to TRBJ1-1; D gene uncertain. Trimming took off 5 bases at V and 3 bases at J, with 13 bases between the two ends. Germline-derived CDR1 and CDR2 are SGHAT and FQDESV (reference sequence). The CDR3 has 14 amino acids. Here the CDR3 DNA reads TGTGCCAGCAGCGTTGCGGGTGCAGACACTGAAGCTTTCTTT. It encodes CASSVAGADTEAFF.

This chain uses TRBV6-5 with TRBJ2-3; no definite D call. The CDR3 spans 14 residues. Deletions cut 5 bases from V and 6 bases from J, with 15 bases between. Per the germline V gene, CDR1 is MNHEY and CDR2 is SVGAGI. The CDR3 DNA follows: TGTGCCAGCAGTCCGGGTCCAAACACGGATACGCAGTATTTT. It encodes CASSPGPNTDTQYF.

The rearrangement joins TRBV6-1 to TRBJ1-5; D remains unclear. The CDR3 has 12 amino acids. Germline loops: CDR1 MNHNS, CDR2 SASEGT. Between the trimmed V and J ends, which lost 8 bases and 9 bases, there was a span of 14 bases. CDR3 protein: CASQREPSPQHF. The CDR3 DNA sequence: TGTGCCAGCCAGCGGGAGCCTTCGCCCCAGCATTTT.

V is TRBV5-1 and J is TRBJ2-3; maybe TRBD1 (5 bases). From germline, CDR1 is SGHRS and CDR2 YFSETQ. V was shortened by 1 base and J by 7 bases, with 19 bases between the two germline ends. The CDR3 runs to 16 residues. The CDR3 sequence: CASSLQGYSPSNTQYF. The CDR3 nucleotides are TGCGCCAGCAGCTTGCAGGGATACTCCCCTTCAAATACGCAGTATTTT. Full variable domain (rest looked up from reference TRBV5-1 and TRBJ2-3): KAGVTQTPRYLIKTRGQQVTLSCSPISGHRSVSWYQQTPGQGLQFLFEYFSETQRNKGNFPGRFSGRQFSNSRSEMNVSTLELGDSALYLCASSLQGYSPSNTQYFGPGTRLTVL.

The V gene is TRBV12-5, the J gene TRBJ1-2, with TRBD1 matching over 8 bases. There are 14 residues in the CDR3. Trimming took 7 bases from V and 5 from J; bases not matched to a gene: 9. Germline CDR1 and CDR2: LGHNT and FRNRAP. Written as DNA, the CDR3 is TGTGCTAGTGCACTAACAGGGGGTGGATATGGCTACACCTTC. Its translation: CASALTGGGYGYTF.

The V and J genes are TRBV7-2 and TRBJ1-5; weak D call: TRBD1 (5 bases). V was clipped by 6 bases and J by 10 bases, with 19 bases between them. The CDR3 runs 14 residues. Germline CDR1 is SGHTA and CDR2 is FQGNSA. CDR3 region: CASRKGPREGPQHF. CDR3 sequence (DNA): TGTGCCAGCAGGAAAGGCCCCAGGGAGGGACCCCAGCATTTT.

The genes are TRBV10-1 and TRBJ1-5; D is ambiguous. Germline CDR1 and CDR2: WNHNN and SYGVQD (reference sequence). The CDR3 length is 13 residues. Trimming left V 2 bases short and J 7 bases short, with 9 bases between. The CDR3 protein is CASSETSQQPQHF. CDR3 nucleotides: TGCGCCAGCAGTGAGACCTCACAGCAGCCCCAGCATTTT.

The chain has TRBV19 and TRBJ1-1, with D possibly being TRBD1 (6 bases). Deletions cut 4 bases from V and 8 bases from J, with 14 bases between. The CDR3 loop spans 13 amino acids. Per the germline V gene, CDR1 is LNHDA and CDR2 is SQIVND (reference sequence). CDR3 protein: CASSTQTGTEAFF. The CDR3, as DNA: TGTGCCAGTAGTACACAAACAGGGACCGAAGCTTTCTTT.

The V and J genes are TRBV5-1 and TRBJ2-1, with D tentatively TRBD2 (6 bases). Trimming pared 5 bases from V and 3 bases from J, leaving 12 bases between. Germline-derived CDR1 and CDR2 are SGHRS and YFSETQ. This CDR3 has 14 residues. The CDR3 DNA follows: TGCGCCAGCAGGGACTATGGAGACTACAATGAGCAGTTCTTC. It yields the protein CASRDYGDYNEQFF.

J is TRBJ2-2 and V is TRBV4-1; 9 nucleotides agree with TRBD2. CDR1 MGHRA and CDR2 YSYEKL come from the germline V gene. The CDR3 is made up of 16 amino acids. The V gene end was trimmed by 1 base and the J gene end by 6 bases; junction bases not matched to a gene: 6. The CDR3 sequence: CASSQGSGGSPGELFF. The CDR3 DNA is TGCGCCAGCAGCCAAGGGAGCGGGGGGTCCCCCGGGGAGCTGTTTTTT.

J is TRBJ1-2 and V is TRBV7-9, with 11 bases identical to TRBD1. This CDR3 spans 15 amino acids. Germline-derived CDR1 and CDR2 are SEHNR and FQNEAQ (reference sequence). Trimming removed 2 bases from V and 6 bases from J; junction bases left unmatched: 5. Here the CDR3 reads CASSLLDRGLDGYTF. In DNA form, the CDR3 reads TGTGCCAGCAGCTTATTGGACAGGGGGCTTGATGGCTACACCTTC.

The rearrangement uses TRBV28 and TRBJ2-5; unclear D gene. CDR1 and CDR2 from the germline V gene are MDHEN and SYDVKM. Trimming left V 8 bases short and J 7 bases short, with 8 bases between. This CDR3 comprises 10 residues. This chain's CDR3 is CASGSGTQYF. DNA of the CDR3: TGTGCCAGCGGGTCGGGGACCCAGTACTTC.

The V gene is TRBV18, the J gene TRBJ1-4; D remains unclear. V was cut by 3 bases and J by 8 bases, with 10 bases left in between. Looked up from germline, CDR1 is KGHSH and CDR2 is LQKENI. The CDR3 is made up of 13 amino acids. CDR3: CASSPIGEEKLFF. The CDR3 DNA sequence: TGTGCCAGCTCACCCATTGGGGAGGAAAAACTGTTTTTT.

This clone was found a few times. V is TRBV5-4 and J is TRBJ1-6; possible D gene TRBD1, 6 bases. Germline values: CDR1 SGHNT, CDR2 YYREEE (reference sequence). The CDR3 loop spans 12 amino acids. V was trimmed by 4 bases and J by 12 bases, leaving 11 bases between them. CDR3 region: CASSLDRKPLHF. CDR3 nucleotide sequence: TGTGCCAGCAGCCTTGACAGGAAACCCCTCCACTTT. Filled out from reference TRBV5-4 and TRBJ1-6, the complete variable domain reads ETGVTQSPTHLIKTRGQQVTLRCSSQSGHNTVSWYQQALGQGPQFIFQYYREEENGRGNFPPRFSGLQFPNYSSELNVNALELDDSALYLCASSLDRKPLHFGNGTRLTVT.

This CDR3 reads CASKRTPGLAETDTQYF. The DNA of the CDR3 is TGCGCCAGCAAAAGAACGCCAGGACTAGCGGAGACAGATACGCAGTATTTT. The chain combines TRBV4-1 with TRBJ2-3, with 10 positions matching TRBD2. The CDR3 sequence is 17 residues long. CDR1 and CDR2 from the germline V gene are MGHRA and YSYEKL. V lost 7 bases and J lost 3; bases outside the gene matches: 13.

This chain joins TRBV28 and TRBJ2-5; D might be TRBD2 (6 bases). The germline V and J ends were trimmed by 3 bases and 7 bases, with 6 bases remaining between them. CDR3 length equals 11 residues. CDR1 is MDHEN, CDR2 SYDVKM, per germline. The CDR3 region has the DNA TGTGCCAGCAGTTTGGAGGGGACCCAGTACTTC. Encoded protein: CASSLEGTQYF.

Here the CDR3 DNA reads TGTGCCAGCAGGCAGATCCGGGACAGGGGGCTTTCACCCCTCCACTTT. It translates to CASRQIRDRGLSPLHF. The rearrangement links TRBV27 to TRBJ1-6, with TRBD1 matching over 12 bases. The CDR3 extends over 16 amino acids. CDR1 and CDR2 (germline): MNHEY, SMNVEV (reference sequence). The V gene end was trimmed by 6 bases and the J gene end by 9 bases; junction bases not matched to a gene: 9.